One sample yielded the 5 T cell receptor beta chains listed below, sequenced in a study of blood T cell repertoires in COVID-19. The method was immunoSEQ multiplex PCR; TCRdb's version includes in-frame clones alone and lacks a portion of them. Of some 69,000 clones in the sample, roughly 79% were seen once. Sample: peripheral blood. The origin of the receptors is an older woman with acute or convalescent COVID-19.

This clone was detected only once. CDR3 residues: CASSLYQSTQYF. DNA for the CDR3: TGTGCCAGCAGCTTATATCAGTCTACGCAGTATTTT. The V call is TRBV11-2, the J call TRBJ2-3; D ambiguous. This CDR3 contains 12 residues. The germline V gene encodes CDR1 SGHAT and CDR2 FQNNGV. The V end lost 2 bases, the J end lost 8 bases, and 8 bases lay between the germline ends.

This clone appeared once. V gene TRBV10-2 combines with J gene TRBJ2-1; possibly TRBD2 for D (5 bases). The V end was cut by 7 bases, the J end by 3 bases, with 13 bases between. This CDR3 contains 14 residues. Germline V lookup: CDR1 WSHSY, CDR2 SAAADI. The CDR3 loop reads CASTPSGYYNEQFF. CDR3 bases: TGCGCCAGCACGCCAAGCGGATACTACAATGAGCAGTTCTTC.

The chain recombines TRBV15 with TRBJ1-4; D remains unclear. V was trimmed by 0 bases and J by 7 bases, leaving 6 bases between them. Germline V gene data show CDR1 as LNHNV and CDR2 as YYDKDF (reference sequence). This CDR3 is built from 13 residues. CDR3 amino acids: CATSRDLGEKLFF. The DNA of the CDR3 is TGTGCCACCAGCAGAGATCTCGGTGAAAAACTGTTTTTT.

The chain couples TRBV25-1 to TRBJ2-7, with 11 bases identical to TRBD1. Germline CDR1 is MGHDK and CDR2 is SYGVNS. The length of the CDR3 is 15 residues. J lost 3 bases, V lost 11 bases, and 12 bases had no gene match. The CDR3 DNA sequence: TGTGCCTCCCGCGACCCCGGGACAGGGGGCTACGAGCAGTACTTC. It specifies CASRDPGTGGYEQYF.

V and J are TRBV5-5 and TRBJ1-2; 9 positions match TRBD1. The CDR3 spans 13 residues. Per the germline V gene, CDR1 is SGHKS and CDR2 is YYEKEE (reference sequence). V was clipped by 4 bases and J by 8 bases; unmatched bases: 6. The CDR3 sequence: CASSLDRGLGYTF. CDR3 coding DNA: TGTGCCAGCAGCCTGGACAGGGGTCTGGGCTACACCTTC.